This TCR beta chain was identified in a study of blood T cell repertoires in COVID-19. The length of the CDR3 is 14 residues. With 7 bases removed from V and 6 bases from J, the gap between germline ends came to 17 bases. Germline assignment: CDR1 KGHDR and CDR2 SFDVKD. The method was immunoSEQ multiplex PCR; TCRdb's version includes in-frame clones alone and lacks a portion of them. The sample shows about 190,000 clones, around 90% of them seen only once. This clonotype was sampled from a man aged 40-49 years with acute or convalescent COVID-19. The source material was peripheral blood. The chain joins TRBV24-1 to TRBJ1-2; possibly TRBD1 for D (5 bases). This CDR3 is CATRSGRQGDGYTF. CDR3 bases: TGTGCCACCAGGTCAGGACGGCAAGGGGATGGCTACACCTTC.